This is a list of T cell receptor beta chains from one sample in a study of prognosis after radiotherapy for stage I lung cancer. TCRdb analysed the multiplex PCR reads with MiXCR anew, one entry per CDR3 protein. This sample has some 20,000 distinct CDR3 sequences, with about 37% found just once. The sequences come from PBMCs, collected before or after stereotactic body radiation therapy (not recorded which). The receptor set was obtained from a donor over 45 with non-small cell lung cancer. Both conserved end residues are part of each CDR3.

V gene	J gene	CDR3 protein
TRBV28	TRBJ1-5	CARLNPGTIQPQHF
TRBV4-1	TRBJ1-4	CASSKGQATNEKLFF
TRBV19	TRBJ2-1	CASSLNLGYEQFF
TRBV4-1	TRBJ1-3	CASSQHRDRAGNTIYF
TRBV14	TRBJ2-3	CASSPSTGTQYF
TRBV19	TRBJ1-2	CASREVGDRGNYGYTF
TRBV11-3	TRBJ2-2	CASIVAGGTGELFF
TRBV24-1	TRBJ2-1	CATSDFAGRDNEQFF
TRBV6-2/TRBV6-3	TRBJ1-5	CASSPEAPLNQPRHF
TRBV6-1	TRBJ1-3	CASIRAEDSGNTIYF
TRBV24-1	TRBJ1-2	CATSQGGDYGYTF
TRBV12-3/TRBV12-4	TRBJ1-1	CASRLSVRGNTEAFF
TRBV2	TRBJ2-1	CASRGTEYNEQFF
TRBV28	TRBJ2-7	CASSLPRGQGTEQYF
TRBV24-1	TRBJ1-2	CATSDLQIYPPLGVYGYTF
TRBV7-3	TRBJ2-2	CASSIASSGELFF
TRBV3-1	TRBJ2-5	CASSPSGETQYF
TRBV5-1	TRBJ2-7	CASSFAPPSGISYEQYF
TRBV7-2	TRBJ2-2	CASSFLAFNTGGLFF
TRBV20-1	TRBJ2-7	CSASRLAGGRLDYEQYF
TRBV24-1	TRBJ2-2	CATSRFAEVGTGELFF
TRBV18	TRBJ1-4	CASSLMGVREEKLFF
TRBV6-2/TRBV6-3	TRBJ1-2	CASSYGTGNGYTF
TRBV6-9	TRBJ1-1	CASSYENTEAFF
TRBV7-3	TRBJ2-1	CASSLQGWNEQFF
TRBV12-3/TRBV12-4	TRBJ2-1	CASSLAPEQFF
TRBV5-1	TRBJ1-2	CASSLFQSPDGYTF
TRBV19	NA	CASSMGTSGRAYNDQFF
TRBV5-1	TRBJ2-5	CASSARGQGAGKETQYF
TRBV19	TRBJ2-7	CASSIVASETYEQYF
TRBV9	TRBJ2-7	CASSVGVIGEQYF
TRBV20-1	TRBJ2-1	CSASEGGEGNEQFF
TRBV10-3	TRBJ1-1	CAIKGQGIFATEAFF
TRBV5-4	TRBJ2-2	CASSLGPGDTGELFF
TRBV5-1	TRBJ1-5	CASSLYPGDNQPQHF
TRBV15	TRBJ2-7	CAISFRDTRWEQYF
TRBV19	TRBJ1-1	CASGGQGGFSEAFF
TRBV12-5	TRBJ2-2	CASGLVQGRGELFF
TRBV28	TRBJ2-1	CASSPSGTRGEQFF
TRBV12-3/TRBV12-4	TRBJ2-7	CASRQSGRGYEQYF
TRBV5-6	TRBJ2-7	CASMLGAWRNTIKSYEQYF
TRBV7-2	TRBJ2-7	CASSSFSEQYF
TRBV11-2	TRBJ2-1	CASSSDRLNEQFF
TRBV20-1	TRBJ2-3	CSARGTGSTDTQYF
TRBV20-1	TRBJ1-2	CSAADYSQGGAGLGYTF
TRBV6-2/TRBV6-3	TRBJ2-5	CASSLRGETQYF